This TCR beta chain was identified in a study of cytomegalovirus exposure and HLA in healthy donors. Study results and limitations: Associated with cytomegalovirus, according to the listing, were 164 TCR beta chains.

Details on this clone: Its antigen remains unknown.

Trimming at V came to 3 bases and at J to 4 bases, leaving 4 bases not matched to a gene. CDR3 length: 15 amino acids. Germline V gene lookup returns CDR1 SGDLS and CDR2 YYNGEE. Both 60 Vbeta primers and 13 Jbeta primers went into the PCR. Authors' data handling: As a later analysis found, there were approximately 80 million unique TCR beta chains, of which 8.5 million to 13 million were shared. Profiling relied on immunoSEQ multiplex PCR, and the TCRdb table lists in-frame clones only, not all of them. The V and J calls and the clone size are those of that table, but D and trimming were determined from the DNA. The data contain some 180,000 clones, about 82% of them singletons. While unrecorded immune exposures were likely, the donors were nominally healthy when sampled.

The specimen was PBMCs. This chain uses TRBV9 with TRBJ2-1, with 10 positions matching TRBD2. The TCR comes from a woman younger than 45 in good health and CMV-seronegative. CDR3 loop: CASSATSGNYNEQFF. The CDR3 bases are TGTGCCAGCAGCGCCACTAGCGGGAATTACAATGAGCAGTTCTTC.